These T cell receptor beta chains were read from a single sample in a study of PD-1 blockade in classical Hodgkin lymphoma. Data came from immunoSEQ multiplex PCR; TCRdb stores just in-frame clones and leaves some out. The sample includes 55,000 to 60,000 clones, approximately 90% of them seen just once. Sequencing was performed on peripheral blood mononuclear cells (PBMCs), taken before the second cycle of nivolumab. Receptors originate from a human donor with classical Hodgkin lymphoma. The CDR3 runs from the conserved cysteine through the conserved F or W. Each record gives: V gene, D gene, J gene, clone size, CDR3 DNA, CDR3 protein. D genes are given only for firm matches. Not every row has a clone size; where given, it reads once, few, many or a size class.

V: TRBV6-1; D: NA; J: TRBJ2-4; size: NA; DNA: TGTGCCAGCAGTGAAGCGTTAATTCAGTACTTC; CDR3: CASSEALIQYF
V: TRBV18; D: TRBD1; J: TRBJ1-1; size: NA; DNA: TGTGCCAGCTCCCCCTGGGACAGGCGGCAGAACACTGAAGCTTTCTTT; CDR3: CASSPWDRRQNTEAFF
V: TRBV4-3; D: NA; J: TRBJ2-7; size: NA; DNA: TGCGCCAGCAGCCAAGGAACCGACTACGAGCAGTACTTC; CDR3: CASSQGTDYEQYF
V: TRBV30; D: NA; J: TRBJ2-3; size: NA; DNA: TGTGCCGGGGAGTGGTGGGTCGGGGGCCACACAGATACGCAGTATTTT; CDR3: CAGEWWVGGHTDTQYF
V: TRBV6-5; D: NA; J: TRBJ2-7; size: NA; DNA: TGTGCCAGCAGTTACTCCGACGGCTACGAGCAGTACTTC; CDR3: CASSYSDGYEQYF
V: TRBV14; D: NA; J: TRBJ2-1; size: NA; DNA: TGTGCCAGCAGCCAAGTGGGGGGTTTTTCGATCCCGTACAATGAGCAGTTCTTC; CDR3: CASSQVGGFSIPYNEQFF
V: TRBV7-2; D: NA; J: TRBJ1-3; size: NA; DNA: TGTGCCAGCCGGGAAGCCTTTCACCCCCTTGCTGGAAACACCATATATTTT; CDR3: CASREAFHPLAGNTIYF
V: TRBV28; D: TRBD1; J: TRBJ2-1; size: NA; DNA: TGTGCCAGCAGCTTCACAGGGGCAGGGGTTTACAATGAGCAGTTCTTC; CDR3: CASSFTGAGVYNEQFF
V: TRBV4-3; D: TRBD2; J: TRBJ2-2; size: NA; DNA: TGCGCCAGCAGCCAAGATAGTAGCGGGAGTAACACCGGGGAGCTGTTTTTT; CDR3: CASSQDSSGSNTGELFF
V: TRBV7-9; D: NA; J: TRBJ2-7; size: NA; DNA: TGTGCCAGCAGCTTCCCAGAGTCAGAGTACGAGCAGTACTTC; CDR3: CASSFPESEYEQYF
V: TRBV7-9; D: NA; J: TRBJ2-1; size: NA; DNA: TGTGCCAGCAGCTTAGAGTTACACAATGAGCAGTTCTTC; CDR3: CASSLELHNEQFF
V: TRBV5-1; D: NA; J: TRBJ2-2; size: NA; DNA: TGCGCCAGCAGCTTGTTAGGACCTAATACGAACACCGGGGAGCTGTTTTTT; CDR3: CASSLLGPNTNTGELFF
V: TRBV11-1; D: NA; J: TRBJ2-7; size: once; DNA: TGTGCCAGCAGCCCGAGACAGGTTGGGTACGAGCAGTACTTC; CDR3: CASSPRQVGYEQYF
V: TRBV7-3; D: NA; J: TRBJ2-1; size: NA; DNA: TGTGCCAGCAGCTTAACCCAGAGCTCCTACAATGAGCAGTTCTTC; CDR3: CASSLTQSSYNEQFF
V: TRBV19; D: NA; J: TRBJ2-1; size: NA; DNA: TGTGCCAGTAGTATCCCTGTCGGGTACAATGAGCAGTTCTTC; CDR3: CASSIPVGYNEQFF
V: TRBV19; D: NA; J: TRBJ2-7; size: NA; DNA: TGTGCCAGTAGTATTTCCCTGACAGGAATCACCTACGAGCAGTACTTC; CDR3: CASSISLTGITYEQYF
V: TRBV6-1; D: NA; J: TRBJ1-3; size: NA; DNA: TGTGCCAGCAGTTCGGGAGACAGCTCTGGAAACACCATATATTTT; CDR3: CASSSGDSSGNTIYF
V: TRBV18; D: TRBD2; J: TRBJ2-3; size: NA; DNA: TGTGCCAGCTCACCACCGATAGCGGGGGGCCGGGCAGATACGCAGTATTTT; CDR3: CASSPPIAGGRADTQYF